Following are 17 T cell receptor beta chains from one sample sequenced in a study of CD8 T cells in ankylosing spondylitis. From the 5' RACE reads, TCRdb called clonotypes with MiXCR, one entry per CDR3 protein. The sample lists around 100,000 distinct CDR3 sequences, less than 25% occurring once. Sequencing used synovial fluid, either unsorted or a sorted T cell fraction (not recorded which). The receptors derive from a male donor with ankylosing spondylitis.

The CDR3 protein is CSARGGSPYEQYV. The CDR3 DNA reads TGCAGTGCTAGAGGGGGGAGTCCCTACGAGCAGTACGTC. V is TRBV20-1 and J is TRBJ2-7, with D possibly called TRBD1 or TRBD2 (5 bases each). V lost 1 base to trimming and J lost 2 bases, with 9 bases between them. Germline loops: CDR1 DFQATT, CDR2 SNEGSKA (reference sequence). CDR3 size: 13 residues.

This clonotype has just a few counts. The CDR3 is CSARDQTSVRETQYF. The CDR3 bases are TGCAGTGCTAGAGATCAGACTAGCGTGCGAGAGACCCAGTACTTC. V usage is TRBV20-1 and J usage is TRBJ2-5, with 8 bases matching TRBD2. Germline V gene data show CDR1 as DFQATT and CDR2 as SNEGSKA (reference sequence). CDR3 size: 15 residues. Trimming took 0 bases from V and 4 from J; bases not matched to a gene: 7.

The V gene is TRBV19, the J gene TRBJ1-2, with D maybe TRBD1 (5 bases). Trimming removed 5 bases at V and 4 bases at J, with 11 bases between. CDR3 length equals 13 residues. Germline CDR1 reads LNHDA; CDR2 reads SQIVND (reference sequence). CDR3 nucleotide sequence: TGTGCCAGTAGTCAGACAGATATCTATGGCTACACCTTC. The encoded protein is CASSQTDIYGYTF.

V is TRBV27 and J is TRBJ1-6, with D hard to call. Germline CDR1 MNHEY, CDR2 SMNVEV (reference sequence). The CDR3 consists of 12 residues. V lost 3 bases and J 8 bases, leaving 5 bases between the germline ends. CDR3: CASSLQDSPLHF. The CDR3 DNA sequence: TGTGCCAGCAGTTTGCAAGATTCACCCCTCCACTTT.

This clonotype was seen only a few times. The rearrangement links TRBV15 to TRBJ2-1, with D tentatively TRBD2 (6 bases). The CDR3 is made up of 15 amino acids. Trimming left V 0 bases short and J 2 bases short, with 8 bases between. Germline CDR1 LNHNV, CDR2 YYDKDF (reference sequence). The CDR3 region is CATSREREAYNEQFF. The CDR3 DNA follows: TGTGCCACCAGCAGAGAGAGGGAGGCCTACAATGAGCAGTTCTTC.

This clonotype was found many times. The genes are TRBV27 and TRBJ2-1; 9 nucleotides line up with TRBD1. The length of the CDR3 is 15 residues. The junction had 7 bases not matched to a gene; V was cut back by 6 bases and J by 4 bases. The germline V gene has CDR1 MNHEY and CDR2 SMNVEV (reference sequence). CDR3 sequence (DNA): TGTGCCAGCAGACTGGGACAGGGCTCATACAATGAGCAGTTCTTC. Its translation: CASRLGQGSYNEQFF.

The chain is built from TRBV2 and TRBJ2-2; 7 bases map to TRBD2. This CDR3 is built from 20 residues. Trimming removed 5 bases from V and 4 bases from J; junction bases left unmatched: 22. The germline CDR1 and CDR2 sequences are SNHLY and FYNNEI. The chain's CDR3 is CASSTPRILQAGEGTGELFF. DNA for the CDR3: TGTGCCAGCAGTACTCCCAGAATCCTCCAGGCGGGGGAGGGCACCGGGGAGCTGTTTTTT.

This clonotype appeared many times. The chain joins TRBV6-2 or TRBV6-3 to TRBJ1-2; 7 bases line up with TRBD1. The germline CDR1 and CDR2 sequences are MNHEY and SVGEGT. With V trimmed by 6 bases and J by 3 bases, 4 bases remained unmatched. This CDR3 spans 13 amino acids. CDR3 DNA: TGTGCCAGCAGGCCGACAGGGTACTATGGCTACACCTTC. It yields the protein CASRPTGYYGYTF.

This clonotype was detected only a few times. V usage is TRBV7-9 and J usage is TRBJ2-1; 7 bases map to TRBD1. Germline-derived CDR1 and CDR2 are SEHNR and FQNEAQ (reference sequence). The ends lost 5 bases at V and 6 bases at J; junction bases unmatched: 1. CDR3 size: 12 residues. The CDR3 DNA follows: TGTGCCAGCAGCCGGACAGGCAATGAGCAGTTCTTC. Protein: CASSRTGNEQFF.

The gene calls are TRBV6-2 or TRBV6-3 and TRBJ2-2; 11 bases fit TRBD2. The germline CDR1 and CDR2 sequences are MNHEY and SVGEGT. V shed 5 bases and J 7 bases; nucleotides not matched to a gene: 12. This CDR3 spans 17 amino acids. In DNA form, the CDR3 reads TGTGCCAGCAGTACCCCGGGACTAGCGGAGAGGGTCGGGGAGCTGTTTTTT. Its protein is CASSTPGLAERVGELFF.

This rearrangement joins TRBV15 to TRBJ1-5; D gene ambiguous. This CDR3 region has 17 residues. Between the trimmed V and J ends, which lost 5 bases and 4 bases, there was a span of 21 bases. Per germline, CDR1 LNHNV and CDR2 YYDKDF (reference sequence). The chain's CDR3 is CATSGLAPTFTNQPQHF. Written as DNA, the CDR3 is TGTGCCACCAGCGGACTGGCCCCAACATTCACTAATCAGCCCCAGCATTTT.

The chain has TRBV7-2 and TRBJ2-2; the D is unclear. This CDR3 has 13 residues. The V gene lost 2 bases and the J gene lost 1 base, with 2 bases spanning the gap. Germline CDR1 SGHTA, CDR2 FQGNSA. For the CDR3, the DNA is TGTGCCAGCAGCTTATGGAACACCGGGGAGCTGTTTTTT. This encodes CASSLWNTGELFF.

The chain is built from TRBV20-1 and TRBJ2-1; D perhaps matches TRBD2 (6 bases). Looked up from germline, CDR1 is DFQATT and CDR2 is SNEGSKA (reference sequence). V lost 1 base and J lost 8, with 15 bases in between. The CDR3 runs 14 residues. As DNA, the CDR3 is TGCAGTGCTAGAGCGGGAGCGGTAGTCGATGAGCAGTTCTTC. This translates into CSARAGAVVDEQFF.

The chain uses TRBV18 and TRBJ2-3; D perhaps matches TRBD2 (5 bases). Trimming pared 4 bases from V and 0 bases from J, leaving 20 bases between. This CDR3 comprises 18 residues. CDR1 and CDR2 (germline): KGHSH, LQKENI. As DNA, the CDR3 is TGTGCCAGCTCACTGGAATCACCTGTAGCGAGTAGCACAGATACGCAGTATTTT. The encoded protein is CASSLESPVASSTDTQYF.

The rearrangement joins TRBV24-1 to TRBJ2-1, with TRBD2 matching over 14 bases. Looked up from germline, CDR1 is KGHDR and CDR2 is SFDVKD. This CDR3 contains 18 residues. V shed 4 bases, J shed 5 bases, and the junction held 9 bases outside the gene matches. The CDR3 coding sequence is TGTGCCACCAGTGAACCCGGGACTAGCGGGAGTTGGCACAATGAGCAGTTCTTC. This sequence encodes CATSEPGTSGSWHNEQFF.

The table lists this clonotype with a few counts. In nucleotides, the CDR3 is TGTGCCAGCAGCTTAGGATTTCGCGGGGAGCTGTTTTTT. Translation gives CASSLGFRGELFF. The chain joins TRBV7-2 to TRBJ2-2; D unclear. The germline V gene encodes CDR1 SGHTA and CDR2 FQGNSA. The germline V and J ends were trimmed by 1 base and 7 bases, with 7 bases remaining between them. The CDR3 has 13 amino acids.

This clonotype was recorded at least ten times. V usage is TRBV7-2 and J usage is TRBJ2-7; 8 bases agree with TRBD2. Germline trimming cut 7 bases from V and 0 bases from J; bases unmatched to any gene: 14. CDR3 length equals 17 residues. The germline V gene has CDR1 SGHTA and CDR2 FQGNSA. The CDR3 region is CASTLAKREKNSYEQYV. For the CDR3, the DNA is TGTGCCAGCACCCTAGCAAAGCGGGAGAAAAACTCCTACGAGCAGTACGTC.